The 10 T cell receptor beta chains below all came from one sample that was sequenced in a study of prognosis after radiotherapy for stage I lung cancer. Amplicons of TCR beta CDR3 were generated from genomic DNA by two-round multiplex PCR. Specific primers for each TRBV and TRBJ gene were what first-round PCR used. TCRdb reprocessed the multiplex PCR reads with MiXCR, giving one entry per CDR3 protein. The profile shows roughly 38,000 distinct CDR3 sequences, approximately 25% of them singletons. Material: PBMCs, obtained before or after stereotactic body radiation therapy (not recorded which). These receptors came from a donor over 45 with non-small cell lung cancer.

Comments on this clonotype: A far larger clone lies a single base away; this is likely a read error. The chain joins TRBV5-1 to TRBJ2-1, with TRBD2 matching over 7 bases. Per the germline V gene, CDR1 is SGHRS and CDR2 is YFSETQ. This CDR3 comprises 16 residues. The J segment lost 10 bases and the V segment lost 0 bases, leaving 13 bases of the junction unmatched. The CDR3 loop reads CASSLGVAGVSYEQFF. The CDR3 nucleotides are TGCGCCAGCAGCTTGGGGGTCGCGGGGGTCTCCTACGAGCAGTTCTTC.

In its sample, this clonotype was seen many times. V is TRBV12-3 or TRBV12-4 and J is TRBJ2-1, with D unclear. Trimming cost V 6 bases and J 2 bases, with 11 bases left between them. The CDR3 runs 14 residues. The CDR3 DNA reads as TGTGCCAGCAGCCCGGGTTTGGCCTACAATGAGCAGTTCTTC. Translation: CASSPGLAYNEQFF.

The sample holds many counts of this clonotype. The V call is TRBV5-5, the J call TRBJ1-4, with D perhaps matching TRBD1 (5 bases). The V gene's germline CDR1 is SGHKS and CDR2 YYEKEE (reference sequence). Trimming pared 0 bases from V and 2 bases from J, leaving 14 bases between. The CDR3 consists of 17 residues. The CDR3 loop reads CASSLGQGSVTNEKLFF. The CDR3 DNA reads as TGTGCCAGCAGCTTGGGGCAGGGATCTGTCACTAATGAAAAACTGTTTTTT.

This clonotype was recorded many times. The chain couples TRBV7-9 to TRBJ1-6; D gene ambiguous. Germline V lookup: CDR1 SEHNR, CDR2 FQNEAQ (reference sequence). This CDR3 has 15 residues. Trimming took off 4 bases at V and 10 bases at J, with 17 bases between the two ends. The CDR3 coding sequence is TGTGCCAGCAGCTCCCCCCTCAGCATAAACTCACCCCTCCACTTT. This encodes CASSSPLSINSPLHF.

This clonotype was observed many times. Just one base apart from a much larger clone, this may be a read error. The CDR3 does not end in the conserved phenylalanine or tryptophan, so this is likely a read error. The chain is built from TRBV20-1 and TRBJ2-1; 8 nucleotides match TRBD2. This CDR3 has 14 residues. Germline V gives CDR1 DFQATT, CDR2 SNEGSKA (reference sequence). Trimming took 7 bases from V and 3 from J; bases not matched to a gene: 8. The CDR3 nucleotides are TGCAGTGTCAGCACTAGCGGTATCTACAATGAGCAGTTCTCC. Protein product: CSVSTSGIYNEQFS.

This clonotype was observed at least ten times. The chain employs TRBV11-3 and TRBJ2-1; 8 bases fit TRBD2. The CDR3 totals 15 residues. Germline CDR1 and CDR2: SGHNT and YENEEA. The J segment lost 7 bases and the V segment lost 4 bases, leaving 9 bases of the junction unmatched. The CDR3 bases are TGTGCCAGCAGCTCTACGGGGGGGCCCGAAAATGAGCAGTTCTTC. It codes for CASSSTGGPENEQFF.

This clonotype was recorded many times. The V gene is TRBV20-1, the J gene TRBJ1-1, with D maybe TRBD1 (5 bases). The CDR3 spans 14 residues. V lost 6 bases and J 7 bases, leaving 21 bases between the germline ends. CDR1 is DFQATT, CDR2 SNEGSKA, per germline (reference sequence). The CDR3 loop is CSAEPGRPDSEAFF. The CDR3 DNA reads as TGCAGTGCCGAACCCGGACGCCCCGACAGTGAAGCTTTCTTT.

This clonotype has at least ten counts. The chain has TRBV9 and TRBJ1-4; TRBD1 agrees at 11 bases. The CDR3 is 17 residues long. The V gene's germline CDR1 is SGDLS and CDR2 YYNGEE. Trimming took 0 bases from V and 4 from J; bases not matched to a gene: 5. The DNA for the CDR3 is TGTGCCAGCAGCGTAGAGGACAGGGGGCTCATTAATGAAAAACTGTTTTTT. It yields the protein CASSVEDRGLINEKLFF.

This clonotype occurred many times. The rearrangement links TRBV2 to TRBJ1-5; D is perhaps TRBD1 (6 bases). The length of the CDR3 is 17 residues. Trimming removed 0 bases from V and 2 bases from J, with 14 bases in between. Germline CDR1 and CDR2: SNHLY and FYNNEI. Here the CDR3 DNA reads TGTGCCAGCAGTGAAGCGCTTTGGGACATCCGCAATCAGCCCCAGCATTTT. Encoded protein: CASSEALWDIRNQPQHF.

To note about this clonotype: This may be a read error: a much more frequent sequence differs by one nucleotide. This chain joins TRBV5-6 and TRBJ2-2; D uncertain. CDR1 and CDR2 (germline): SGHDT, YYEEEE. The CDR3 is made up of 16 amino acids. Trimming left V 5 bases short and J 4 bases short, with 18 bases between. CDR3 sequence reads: CASRPLYASFTGELFF. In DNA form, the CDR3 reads TGTGCCAGCAGGCCCCTTTACGCTTCCTTCACCGGGGAGCTGTTTTTT.